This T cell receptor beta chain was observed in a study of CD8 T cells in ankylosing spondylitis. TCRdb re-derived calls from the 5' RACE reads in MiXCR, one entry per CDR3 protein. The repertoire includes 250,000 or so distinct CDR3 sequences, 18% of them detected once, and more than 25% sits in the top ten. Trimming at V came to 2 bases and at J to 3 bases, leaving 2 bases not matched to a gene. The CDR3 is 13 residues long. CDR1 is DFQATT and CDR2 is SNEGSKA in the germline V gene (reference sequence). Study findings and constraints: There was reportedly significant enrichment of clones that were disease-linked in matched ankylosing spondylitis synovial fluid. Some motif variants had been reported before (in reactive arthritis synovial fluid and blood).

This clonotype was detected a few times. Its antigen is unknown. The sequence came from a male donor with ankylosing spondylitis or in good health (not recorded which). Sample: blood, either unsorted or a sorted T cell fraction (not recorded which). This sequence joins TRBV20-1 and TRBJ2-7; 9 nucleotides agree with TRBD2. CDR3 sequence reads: CSARLAGLYEQYF. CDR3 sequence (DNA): TGCAGTGCTAGACTAGCGGGACTCTACGAGCAGTACTTC.